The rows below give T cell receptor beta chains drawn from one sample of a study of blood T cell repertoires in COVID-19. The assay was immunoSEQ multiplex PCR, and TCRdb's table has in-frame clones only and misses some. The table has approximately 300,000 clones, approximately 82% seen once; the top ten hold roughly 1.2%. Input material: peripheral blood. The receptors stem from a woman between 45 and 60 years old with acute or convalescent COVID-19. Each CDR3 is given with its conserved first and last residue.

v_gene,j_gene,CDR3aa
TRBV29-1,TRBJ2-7,CSVSRELPYEQYF
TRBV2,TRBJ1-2,CASSEGRFNYGYTF
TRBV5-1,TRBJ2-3,CASSSGTGGMDTQYF
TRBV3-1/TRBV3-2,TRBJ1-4,CASSQDWAGGDEKLFF
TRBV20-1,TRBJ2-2,CSASGHSGELFF
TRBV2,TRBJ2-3,CASSGLLLGDTQYF
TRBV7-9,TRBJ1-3,CASSLWTGSSGNTIYF
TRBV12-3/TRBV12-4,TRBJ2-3,CATGGRWDTQYF
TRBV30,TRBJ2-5,CAWSVPLISGSETQYF
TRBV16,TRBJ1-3,CASSQSSSSGNTIYF
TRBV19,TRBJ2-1,CASSARDNEQFF
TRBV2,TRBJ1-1,CASRASIPSTEAFF
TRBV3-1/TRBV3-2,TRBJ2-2,CASSQGFSTGELFF
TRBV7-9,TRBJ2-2,CASSSGTGGRSGELFF
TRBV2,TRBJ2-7,CASSVAYEQYF
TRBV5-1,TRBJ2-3,CASSLGAPPTDTQYF
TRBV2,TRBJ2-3,CASSEGVAGTQYF
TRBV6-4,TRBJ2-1,CASSDSRAPSSYNEQFF
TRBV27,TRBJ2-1,CASRPVGDSYNEQFF
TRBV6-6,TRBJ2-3,CASSSTSGRSDTQYF
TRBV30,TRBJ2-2,CAWSVGGADTGELFF
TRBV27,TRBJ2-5,CASSGRQSSGSMAQYF
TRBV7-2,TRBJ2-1,CASSLVASGGNEQFF
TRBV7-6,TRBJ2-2,CASSLGPGQVNTGELFF
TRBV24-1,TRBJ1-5,CATSGQGYQPQHF
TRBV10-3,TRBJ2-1,CAAWDRGHNEQFF
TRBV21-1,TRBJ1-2,CASSVGGYYGYTF
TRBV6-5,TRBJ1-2,CASSFDRNYGYTF
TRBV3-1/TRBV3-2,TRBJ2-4,CASSQAGGNIQYF
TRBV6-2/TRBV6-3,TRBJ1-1,CASSYSFGRGGVVGSQGEAFF
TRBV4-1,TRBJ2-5,CASSQYDRGETQYF
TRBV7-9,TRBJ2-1,CASSLYRDSPNNEQFF
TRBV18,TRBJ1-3,CASSDRGNTIYF
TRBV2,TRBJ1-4,CASRDRSYEKLFF